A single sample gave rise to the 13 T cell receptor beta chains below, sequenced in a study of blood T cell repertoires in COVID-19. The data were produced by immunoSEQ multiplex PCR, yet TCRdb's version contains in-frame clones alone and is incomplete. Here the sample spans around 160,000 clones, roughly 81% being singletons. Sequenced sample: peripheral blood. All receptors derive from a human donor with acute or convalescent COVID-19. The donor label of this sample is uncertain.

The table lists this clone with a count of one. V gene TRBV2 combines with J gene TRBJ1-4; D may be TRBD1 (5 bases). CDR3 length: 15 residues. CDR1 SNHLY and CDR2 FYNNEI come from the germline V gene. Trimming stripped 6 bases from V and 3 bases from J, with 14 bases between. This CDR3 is CASSPGGGSNEKLFF. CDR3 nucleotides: TGTGCCAGCAGCCCCGGGGGAGGGTCTAATGAAAAACTGTTTTTT.

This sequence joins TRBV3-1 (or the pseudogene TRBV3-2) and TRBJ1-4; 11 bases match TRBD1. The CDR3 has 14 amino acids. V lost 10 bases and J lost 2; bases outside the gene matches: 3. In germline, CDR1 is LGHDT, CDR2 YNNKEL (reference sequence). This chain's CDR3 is CAIGQGATNEKLFF. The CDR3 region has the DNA TGTGCCATCGGACAGGGGGCGACTAATGAAAAACTGTTTTTT.

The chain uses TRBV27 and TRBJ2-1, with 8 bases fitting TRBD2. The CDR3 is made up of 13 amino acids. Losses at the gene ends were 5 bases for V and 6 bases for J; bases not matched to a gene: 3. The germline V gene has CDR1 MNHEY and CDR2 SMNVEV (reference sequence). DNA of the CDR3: TGTGCCAGCAGTCCGGGACTAGTCAATGAGCAGTTCTTC. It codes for CASSPGLVNEQFF.

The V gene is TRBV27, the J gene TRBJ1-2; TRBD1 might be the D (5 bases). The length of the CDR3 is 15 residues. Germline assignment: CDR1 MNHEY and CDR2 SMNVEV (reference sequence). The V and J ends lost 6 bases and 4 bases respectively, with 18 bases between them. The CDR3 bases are TGTGCCAGCAGCCTACGGGGGGGAAAACTCTATGGCTACACCTTC. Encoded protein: CASSLRGGKLYGYTF.

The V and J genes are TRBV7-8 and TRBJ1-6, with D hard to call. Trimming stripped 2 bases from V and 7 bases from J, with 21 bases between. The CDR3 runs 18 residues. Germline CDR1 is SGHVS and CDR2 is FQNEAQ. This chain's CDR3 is CASSLRVDSPRENSPLHF. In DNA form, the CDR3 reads TGTGCCAGCAGCTTAAGGGTGGACTCCCCTAGGGAAAATTCACCCCTCCACTTT.

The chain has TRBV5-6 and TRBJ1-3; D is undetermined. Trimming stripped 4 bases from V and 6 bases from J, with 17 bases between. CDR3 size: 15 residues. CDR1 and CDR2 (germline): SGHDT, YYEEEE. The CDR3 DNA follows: TGTGCCAGCAGCCCAGATGGGCGTTCAGAAAACACCATATATTTT. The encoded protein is CASSPDGRSENTIYF.

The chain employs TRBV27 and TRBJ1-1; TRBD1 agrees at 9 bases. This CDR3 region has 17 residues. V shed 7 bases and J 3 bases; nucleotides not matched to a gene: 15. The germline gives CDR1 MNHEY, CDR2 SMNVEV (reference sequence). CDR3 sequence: CASIWDREGPHYTEAFF. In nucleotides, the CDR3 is TGTGCCAGCATCTGGGACAGGGAAGGTCCACACTACACTGAAGCTTTCTTT.

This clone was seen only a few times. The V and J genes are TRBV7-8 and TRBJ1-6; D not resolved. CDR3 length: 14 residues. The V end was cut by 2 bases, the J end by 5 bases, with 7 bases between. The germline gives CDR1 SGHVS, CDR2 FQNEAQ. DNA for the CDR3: TGTGCCAGCAGCTTAACTCAGGATAATTCACCCCTCCACTTT. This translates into CASSLTQDNSPLHF. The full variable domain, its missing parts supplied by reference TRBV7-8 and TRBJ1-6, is GAGVSQSPRYKVAKRGQDVALRCDPISGHVSLFWYQQALGQGPEFLTYFQNEAQLDKSGLPSDRFFAERPEGSVSTLKIQRTQQEDSAVYLCASSLTQDNSPLHFGNGTRLTVT.

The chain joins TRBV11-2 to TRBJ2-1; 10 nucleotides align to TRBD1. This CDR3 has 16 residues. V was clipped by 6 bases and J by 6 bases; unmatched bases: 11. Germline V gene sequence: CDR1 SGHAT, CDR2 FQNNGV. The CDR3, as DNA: TGTGCCAGCAGATTTGTCATCGGACAGGGGGGCAATGAGCAGTTCTTC. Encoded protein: CASRFVIGQGGNEQFF.

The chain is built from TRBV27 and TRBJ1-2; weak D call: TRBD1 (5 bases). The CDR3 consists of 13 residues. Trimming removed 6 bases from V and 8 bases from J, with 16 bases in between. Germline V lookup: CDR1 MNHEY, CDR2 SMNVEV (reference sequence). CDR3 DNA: TGTGCCAGCAGCCTGGGGCTCCTAGGAGGCTACACCTTC. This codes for CASSLGLLGGYTF.

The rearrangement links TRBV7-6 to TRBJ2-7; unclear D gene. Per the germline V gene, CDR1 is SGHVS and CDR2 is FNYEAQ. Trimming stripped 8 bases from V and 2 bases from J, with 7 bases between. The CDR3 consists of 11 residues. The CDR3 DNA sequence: TGTGCCAGCGGCCCACCCTACGAGCAGTACTTC. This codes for CASGPPYEQYF.

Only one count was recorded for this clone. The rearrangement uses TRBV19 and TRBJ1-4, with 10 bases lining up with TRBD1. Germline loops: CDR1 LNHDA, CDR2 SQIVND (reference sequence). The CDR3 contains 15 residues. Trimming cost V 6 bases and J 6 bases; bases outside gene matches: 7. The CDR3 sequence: CASRHPDRGDEKLFF. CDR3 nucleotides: TGTGCCAGTAGGCACCCGGACAGGGGGGATGAAAAACTGTTTTTT.

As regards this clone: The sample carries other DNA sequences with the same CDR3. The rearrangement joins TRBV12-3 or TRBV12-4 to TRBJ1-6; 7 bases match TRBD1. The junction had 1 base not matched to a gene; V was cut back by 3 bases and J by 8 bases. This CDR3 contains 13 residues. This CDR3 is CASSFTGDSPLHF. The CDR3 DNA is TGTGCCAGCAGTTTTACAGGGGATTCACCCCTCCACTTT.